These 19 T cell receptor beta chains were sequenced from one sample in a study of T-cell memory formation after mild COVID-19. TCRdb ran MiXCR on the 5' RACE reads and lists one entry per CDR3 protein. Of 550,000 to 650,000 distinct CDR3 sequences listed, 17% were seen once; the top ten hold roughly 8.2%. Material for sequencing was PBMCs or a T cell subset sorted from them (not recorded which). Receptor source: an adult woman who had mild COVID-19 (a few samples of this study predate the infection). Cell type and time point are not known.

The chain carries TRBV7-2 and TRBJ1-5; 9 bases match TRBD1. Unmatched junction bases numbered 8, after V lost 4 bases and J lost 4 bases. Germline-derived CDR1 and CDR2 are SGHTA and FQGNSA. The CDR3 loop spans 16 amino acids. In DNA, the CDR3 is TGTGCCAGCAGCTCTTATGGACAGGGGAGGAATCAGCCCCAGCATTTT. Translating gives CASSSYGQGRNQPQHF.

The chain couples TRBV29-1 to TRBJ2-7; TRBD1 is a possible D gene (5 bases). CDR3 length: 12 residues. The V gene lost 7 bases and the J gene lost 2 bases, with 12 bases spanning the gap. Looked up from germline, CDR1 is SQVTM and CDR2 is ANQGSEA. CDR3 bases: TGCAGCGCCTTCGACAGCACCTACGAGCAGTACTTC. Its translation: CSAFDSTYEQYF.

This chain links TRBV7-2 with TRBJ1-1, with D perhaps matching TRBD1 (5 bases). This CDR3 region has 15 residues. CDR1 and CDR2 from the germline V gene are SGHTA and FQGNSA. Trimming cost V 5 bases and J 0 bases, with 13 bases left between them. The CDR3 nucleotides are TGTGCCAGCAGCCCCTCGACAGAGTTGAACACTGAAGCTTTCTTT. Protein: CASSPSTELNTEAFF.

The V call is TRBV3-1, the J call TRBJ1-5; D might be TRBD1 (6 bases). The CDR3 totals 15 residues. Germline CDR1 is LGHDT and CDR2 is YNNKEL (reference sequence). V lost 8 bases, J lost 5 bases, and 19 bases lay in between. The CDR3 reads CASGSQLQGDQPQHF. CDR3 nucleotide sequence: TGTGCCAGCGGGTCACAGTTACAGGGAGATCAGCCCCAGCATTTT.

The CDR3 loop reads CASRSGSGSNGELFF. As DNA, the CDR3 is TGTGCCAGCAGATCAGGGTCAGGGTCGAACGGGGAGCTGTTTTTT. The rearrangement links TRBV7-9 to TRBJ2-2; D may be TRBD1 (5 bases). V was pared by 6 bases and J by 7 bases, with 18 bases between. CDR3 length: 15 amino acids. CDR1 is SEHNR, CDR2 FQNEAQ, per germline (reference sequence).

CDR3 sequence reads: CSVEERQGETQYF. The CDR3 DNA is TGCAGCGTTGAAGAGAGACAGGGTGAGACCCAGTACTTC. The chain combines TRBV29-1 with TRBJ2-5; 7 bases fit TRBD1. The germline V gene encodes CDR1 SQVTM and CDR2 ANQGSEA. With 0 bases clipped from V and 5 bases from J, the junction kept 3 bases outside the gene matches. CDR3 length equals 13 residues.

This clonotype occurred a few times. The rearrangement uses TRBV25-1 and TRBJ1-3; unclear D gene. Germline lookup yields CDR1 MGHDK and CDR2 SYGVNS. Trimming stripped 9 bases from V and 0 bases from J, with 15 bases between. The CDR3 loop spans 15 amino acids. Written as DNA, the CDR3 is TGTGCCAGGACCAAACCACAACCCTCTGGAAACACCATATATTTT. Its protein is CARTKPQPSGNTIYF.

The chain has TRBV12-3 or TRBV12-4 and TRBJ2-3, with D possibly being TRBD1 (6 bases). This CDR3 is built from 16 residues. The V gene lost 6 bases and the J gene lost 0 bases, with 16 bases spanning the gap. CDR3 in DNA: TGTGCCAGCAGCCTAGGTAGAGGGGGTAGCACAGATACGCAGTATTTT. Protein product: CASSLGRGGSTDTQYF.

The rearrangement uses TRBV29-1 and TRBJ1-4, with TRBD1 matching 7 bases. The CDR3 sequence is 13 residues long. Trimming cost V 6 bases and J 3 bases; bases outside gene matches: 4. Germline loops: CDR1 SQVTM, CDR2 ANQGSEA. For the CDR3, the DNA is TGCAGCGTCCGGGACAGTCCTAATGAAAAACTGTTTTTT. Its protein is CSVRDSPNEKLFF.

This clonotype appeared a few times. The CDR3 region is CASRAGTSSYEQYF. CDR3 bases: TGTGCCAGCAGAGCCGGGACGAGCTCCTACGAGCAGTACTTC. This rearrangement joins TRBV6-1 to TRBJ2-7; D assignment may be TRBD1 or TRBD2 (5 bases each). Trimming removed 6 bases from V and 0 bases from J, with 12 bases in between. CDR1 MNHNS and CDR2 SASEGT come from the germline V gene. The CDR3 runs 14 residues.

The sample holds many counts of this clonotype. V is TRBV11-2 and J is TRBJ2-3; 7 positions match TRBD1. Germline V CDR1 and CDR2: SGHAT, FQNNGV. CDR3 length equals 16 residues. Trimming at V came to 4 bases and at J to 0 bases, leaving 7 bases not matched to a gene. CDR3 amino acids: CASSSTQGRSTDTQYF. The CDR3 nucleotides are TGTGCCAGCAGCTCAACACAGGGGCGGAGCACAGATACGCAGTATTTT.

The gene calls are TRBV6-2 or TRBV6-3 and TRBJ2-3; 13 nucleotides align to TRBD2. This CDR3 is built from 18 residues. Germline V gives CDR1 MNHEY, CDR2 SVGEGT. J gave up 5 bases and V 7 bases, and 15 bases lay outside the gene matches. The CDR3 DNA is TGTGCCAGCATGGTCAGAGGGGGACTAGCGGGACTCGTAGATACGCAGTATTTT. Translating it yields CASMVRGGLAGLVDTQYF.

The genes are TRBV11-2 and TRBJ2-3; D tentatively fits TRBD1 or TRBD2 (5 bases each). V lost 5 bases and J 2 bases, leaving 20 bases between the germline ends. Germline CDR1 reads SGHAT; CDR2 reads FQNNGV. The CDR3 covers 17 residues. The CDR3 DNA reads as TGTGCCAGCAGCGTGGGGCCTAGCTGGGGCGACACAGATACGCAGTATTTT. Translation gives CASSVGPSWGDTDTQYF. Looking up the rest from reference TRBV11-2 and TRBJ2-3 gives the full variable domain: EAGVAQSPRYKIIEKRQSVAFWCNPISGHATLYWYQQILGQGPKLLIQFQNNGVVDDSQLPKDRFSAERLKGVDSTLKIQPAKLEDSAVYLCASSVGPSWGDTDTQYFGPGTRLTVL.

The sample holds a few counts of this clonotype. The chain has TRBV4-1 and TRBJ1-6, with D uncertain. In germline, CDR1 is MGHRA, CDR2 YSYEKL. V dropped 3 bases and J dropped 13 bases, with 13 bases sitting between them. This CDR3 is built from 13 residues. This CDR3 reads CASSHPAGGPLHF. The CDR3 DNA follows: TGCGCCAGCAGCCATCCGGCAGGCGGGCCCCTCCACTTT.

This clonotype was observed a handful of times. The gene calls are TRBV20-1 and TRBJ2-5; TRBD2 aligns across 9 bases. Trimming at V came to 0 bases and at J to 1 base, leaving 6 bases not matched to a gene. Germline V gives CDR1 DFQATT, CDR2 SNEGSKA (reference sequence). The CDR3 consists of 16 residues. CDR3 region: CSARDLAGRAQETQYF. The CDR3 nucleotides are TGCAGTGCTAGAGATCTAGCGGGGAGGGCCCAAGAGACCCAGTACTTC.

This clonotype was picked up a small number of times. This rearrangement joins TRBV7-9 to TRBJ1-4; 8 bases line up with TRBD1. This CDR3 is 14 amino acids long. The junction had 1 base not matched to a gene; V was cut back by 3 bases and J by 4 bases. CDR1 is SEHNR and CDR2 is FQNEAQ in the germline V gene (reference sequence). CDR3 loop: CASSLGQVNEKLFF. The CDR3 coding sequence is TGTGCCAGCAGCTTGGGACAGGTTAATGAAAAACTGTTTTTT.

This chain links TRBV6-6 with TRBJ2-1; 12 bases match TRBD2. The germline CDR1 and CDR2 sequences are MNHNY and SVGAGI (reference sequence). J gave up 10 bases and V 6 bases, and 10 bases lay outside the gene matches. The CDR3 is made up of 15 amino acids. This CDR3 reads CASSHQPSGGGEQFF. CDR3 coding DNA: TGTGCCAGCAGCCACCAACCTAGCGGGGGGGGGGAGCAGTTCTTC.

The chain recombines TRBV7-2 with TRBJ1-1; D is unclear. The germline V gene has CDR1 SGHTA and CDR2 FQGNSA. V lost 6 bases and J 5 bases, leaving 19 bases between the germline ends. The CDR3 is made up of 15 amino acids. The CDR3 spells CASSLVRGRGTEAFF. CDR3 coding DNA: TGTGCCAGCAGTCTTGTCCGAGGAAGAGGTACTGAAGCTTTCTTT.

The J gene is TRBJ2-7, the V gene TRBV29-1; 9 bases are shared with TRBD2. Germline CDR1 and CDR2: SQVTM and ANQGSEA. The trim removed 6 bases at V and 5 bases at J, leaving 11 bases unmatched. The CDR3 loop spans 14 amino acids. The CDR3 spells CSVLDPGLAHEQYF. In DNA form, the CDR3 reads TGCAGCGTCCTGGACCCGGGACTAGCTCACGAGCAGTACTTC.